The 29 T cell receptor beta chains below come from one sample, sequenced in a study of T-cell memory formation after mild COVID-19. From the 5' RACE reads, TCRdb called clonotypes with MiXCR, one entry per CDR3 protein. The table has 580,000 or so distinct CDR3 sequences, 17% seen once; the top ten hold about 7.5%. Sequencing used PBMCs or a T cell subset sorted from them (not recorded which). Source of these receptors: an adult woman who had mild COVID-19 (a few samples of this study predate the infection). Cell type and time point are not known.

The genes are TRBV15 and TRBJ2-7; D could derive from TRBD1 or TRBD2 (5 bases each). This CDR3 has 14 residues. Trimming shortened V by 1 base and J by 2 bases, and 9 bases separated the two germline ends. Germline V gene lookup returns CDR1 LNHNV and CDR2 YYDKDF (reference sequence). The CDR3 region is CATSRGGVTYEQYF. The CDR3 nucleotides are TGTGCCACCAGCAGAGGAGGGGTCACCTACGAGCAGTACTTC.

This clonotype was seen only a few times. The rearrangement joins TRBV5-5 to TRBJ1-5; TRBD1 aligns across 8 bases. The trim removed 3 bases at V and 4 bases at J, leaving 6 bases unmatched. This CDR3 comprises 15 residues. Germline V gene lookup returns CDR1 SGHKS and CDR2 YYEKEE (reference sequence). This CDR3 reads CASSSGQGINQPQHF. The CDR3 DNA reads TGTGCCAGCAGCTCCGGACAGGGAATAAATCAGCCCCAGCATTTT.

The chain uses TRBV20-1 and TRBJ2-7; D call uncertain. The CDR3 loop spans 14 amino acids. Trimming pared 0 bases from V and 2 bases from J, leaving 11 bases between. Germline V CDR1 and CDR2: DFQATT, SNEGSKA (reference sequence). The CDR3 DNA reads as TGCAGTGCTAGAGACGGGTTCCTAACCTACGAGCAGTACTTC. Translating it yields CSARDGFLTYEQYF.

A few counts support this clonotype. The V call is TRBV18, the J call TRBJ2-3; D uncertain. The CDR3 runs to 12 residues. CDR1 is KGHSH, CDR2 LQKENI, per germline. Trimming stripped 0 bases from V and 5 bases from J, with 3 bases between. The CDR3 DNA sequence: TGTGCCAGCTCACCACCGATAGATACGCAGTATTTT. Translating gives CASSPPIDTQYF.

The chain has TRBV20-1 and TRBJ2-7, with D possibly being TRBD1 (6 bases). V dropped 6 bases and J dropped 7 bases, with 22 bases sitting between them. The CDR3 has 14 residues. Germline V gene data show CDR1 as DFQATT and CDR2 as SNEGSKA (reference sequence). CDR3 nucleotides: TGCAGTGCCCTTAGACAGGCCTCGAGCTGGGAGCAGTACTTC. Residues: CSALRQASSWEQYF.

The chain carries TRBV5-1 and TRBJ2-4; TRBD1 or TRBD2 may be the D gene (5 bases each). V gave up 4 bases and J gave up 5 bases, with 10 bases separating them. The CDR3 is 13 amino acids. Germline loops: CDR1 SGHRS, CDR2 YFSETQ. This chain's CDR3 is CASSTGTQNIQYF. For the CDR3, the DNA is TGCGCCAGCAGCACCGGGACCCAAAACATTCAGTACTTC.

The rearrangement uses TRBV6-4 and TRBJ1-2; D is uncertain. Trimming stripped 9 bases from V and 3 bases from J, with 14 bases between. This CDR3 is built from 13 residues. Germline values: CDR1 MRHNA, CDR2 SNTAGT. Here the CDR3 DNA reads TGTGCCAGGTCCAGCGAGGTGTACTATGGCTACACCTTC. It yields the protein CARSSEVYYGYTF.

Only a few counts were recorded for this clonotype. In DNA form, the CDR3 reads TGTGCCAGCAGCCAAGGACAGGGAAGAGGATTTGGCTACACCTTC. Translated, it gives CASSQGQGRGFGYTF. The chain carries TRBV3-1 and TRBJ1-2, with 7 nucleotides matching TRBD1. V lost 1 base and J lost 7; bases outside the gene matches: 9. CDR3 length: 15 amino acids. CDR1 LGHDT and CDR2 YNNKEL come from the germline V gene (reference sequence).

There are a few counts of this clonotype. The chain has TRBV20-1 and TRBJ1-4, with TRBD1 matching 9 bases. The CDR3 runs to 14 residues. V lost 4 bases and J lost 10; bases outside the gene matches: 10. Germline V CDR1 and CDR2: DFQATT, SNEGSKA (reference sequence). CDR3 nucleotide sequence: TGCAGTGCTACCGTGGACAGGGGTGCTGGAAAACTGTTTTTT. The encoded protein is CSATVDRGAGKLFF.

The chain is built from TRBV18 and TRBJ2-2; 8 bases map to TRBD1. The CDR3 sequence is 15 residues long. Germline loops: CDR1 KGHSH, CDR2 LQKENI. Germline trimming cut 3 bases from V and 6 bases from J; bases unmatched to any gene: 6. The CDR3 DNA follows: TGTGCCAGCTCACCCGGGACAGGAGCCTCCGGGGAGCTGTTTTTT. This translates into CASSPGTGASGELFF.

This clonotype was seen more than once but under ten times. This chain connects TRBV6-2 or TRBV6-3 to TRBJ1-1; D gene unclear. The germline V and J ends were trimmed by 2 bases and 1 base, with 8 bases remaining between them. The CDR3 spans 14 residues. CDR1 and CDR2 from the germline V gene are MNHEY and SVGEGT. The chain's CDR3 is CASSYPKKNTEAFF. In DNA, the CDR3 is TGTGCCAGCAGTTACCCAAAGAAGAACACTGAAGCTTTCTTT.

This clonotype was observed at least ten times. This sequence joins TRBV12-3 or TRBV12-4 and TRBJ1-1; D remains ambiguous. The CDR3 consists of 17 residues. V lost 0 bases and J lost 0, with 14 bases in between. The CDR3 loop is CASSLADGLPMNTEAFF. In DNA, the CDR3 is TGTGCCAGCAGTTTAGCGGACGGACTCCCCATGAACACTGAAGCTTTCTTT.

This clonotype was seen many times. The CDR3 loop reads CASSPPGPWLETQYF. As DNA, the CDR3 is TGTGCCAGCAGCCCACCGGGCCCCTGGCTGGAGACCCAGTACTTC. The chain carries TRBV7-9 and TRBJ2-5; D gene ambiguous. CDR3 length: 15 amino acids. Trimming shortened V by 5 bases and J by 5 bases, and 18 bases separated the two germline ends. Germline CDR1 and CDR2: SEHNR and FQNEAQ (reference sequence).

The sample holds a few counts of this clonotype. The CDR3 DNA reads TGTGCCCCCTACGAGCAGTACTTC. Amino acids: CAPYEQYF. The chain carries TRBV7-4 and TRBJ2-7, with unresolved D. CDR1 and CDR2 from the germline V gene are SGHVT and SQSDAQ. V lost 11 bases and J 2 bases, leaving 1 base between the germline ends. The CDR3 has 8 amino acids. The whole variable domain, filled in from reference TRBV7-4 and TRBJ2-7, reads GAGVSQSPRYKVAKRGRDVALRCDSISGHVTLYWYRQTLGQGSEVLTYSQSDAQRDKSGRPSGRFSAERPERSVSTLKIQRTEQGDSAVYLCAPYEQYFGPGTRLTVT.

The J gene is TRBJ1-4, the V gene TRBV20-1; D is possibly TRBD1 (6 bases). Germline V lookup: CDR1 DFQATT, CDR2 SNEGSKA (reference sequence). This CDR3 has 13 amino acids. Trimming cost V 6 bases and J 7 bases, with 15 bases left between them. DNA of the CDR3: TGCAGTGCCTCCCGACAGGCGGGTGAAAAACTGTTTTTT. Its protein is CSASRQAGEKLFF.

This chain joins TRBV29-1 and TRBJ1-2; weak D call: TRBD1 (5 bases). Germline CDR1 reads SQVTM; CDR2 reads ANQGSEA. V was clipped by 7 bases and J by 2 bases, with 20 bases between them. This CDR3 comprises 15 residues. CDR3 sequence reads: CSAGERRRGNYGYTF. For the CDR3, the DNA is TGCAGCGCGGGGGAAAGACGGAGGGGCAACTATGGCTACACCTTC. The variable domain in full, with the rest retrieved from reference TRBV29-1 and TRBJ1-2, is SAVISQKPSRDICQRGTSLTIQCQVDSQVTMMFWYRQQPGQSLTLIATANQGSEATYESGFVIDKFPISRPNLTFSTLTVSNMSPEDSSIYLCSAGERRRGNYGYTFGSGTRLTVV.

DNA of the CDR3: TGTGCCAGCAGTAGCGGGGAAGCCGGGGAGCTGTTTTTT. Its protein product is CASSSGEAGELFF. The chain has TRBV6-5 and TRBJ2-2; TRBD2 matches 7 bases. Looked up from germline, CDR1 is MNHEY and CDR2 is SVGAGI. With V trimmed by 5 bases and J by 6 bases, 3 bases remained unmatched. The CDR3 has 13 amino acids.

This clonotype has just a few counts. In DNA form, the CDR3 reads TGTGCCAGCAGCCAAGATTTACTAGCGGGAACGGGGGAGCAGTACTTC. Its translation: CASSQDLLAGTGEQYF. J is TRBJ2-7 and V is TRBV4-2; TRBD2 matches at 10 bases. Germline V gene data show CDR1 as LGHNA and CDR2 as YNFKEQ. The J segment lost 7 bases and the V segment lost 0 bases, leaving 9 bases of the junction unmatched. The CDR3 is made up of 16 amino acids.

This clonotype was counted a few times. The chain carries TRBV11-3 and TRBJ2-7; D call uncertain. The V end was cut by 0 bases, the J end by 6 bases, with 6 bases between. The CDR3 loop spans 12 amino acids. Germline V gene lookup returns CDR1 SGHNT and CDR2 YENEEA. In nucleotides, the CDR3 is TGTGCCAGCAGCTTAGAGAATATCGAGCAGTACTTC. Translated, it gives CASSLENIEQYF.

The V gene is TRBV12-3 or TRBV12-4, the J gene TRBJ2-7, with TRBD2 as a possible D gene (5 bases). V gave up 6 bases and J gave up 7 bases, with 10 bases separating them. The CDR3 covers 11 residues. The CDR3 region is CASRLLAEQYF. CDR3 DNA sequence: TGTGCCAGCAGACTCCTAGCTGAGCAGTACTTC.

The rearrangement links TRBV7-3 to TRBJ2-5; TRBD2 aligns across 11 bases. Germline V CDR1 and CDR2: SGHTA, FQGTGA. J gave up 2 bases and V 3 bases, and 2 bases lay outside the gene matches. This CDR3 contains 15 residues. The CDR3 sequence: CASSFTSGRQETQYF. CDR3 in DNA: TGTGCCAGCAGCTTTACTAGCGGGAGACAAGAGACCCAGTACTTC.

This clonotype was seen a handful of times. V and J are TRBV9 and TRBJ1-6; no reliable D call. V lost 0 bases and J lost 4, with 5 bases in between. Germline V gives CDR1 SGDLS, CDR2 YYNGEE. The CDR3 is 14 residues long. CDR3 DNA sequence: TGTGCCAGCAGCGTAGTCGAATATAATTCACCCCTCCACTTT. It encodes CASSVVEYNSPLHF.

The table lists this clonotype with a few counts. The chain has TRBV29-1 and TRBJ1-1; perhaps TRBD1 as D (5 bases). The germline gives CDR1 SQVTM, CDR2 ANQGSEA. CDR3 length equals 14 residues. Trimming removed 4 bases from V and 1 base from J, with 13 bases in between. The CDR3 region is CSVASETANTEAFF. The CDR3 DNA is TGCAGCGTTGCGTCAGAGACAGCGAACACTGAAGCTTTCTTT.

This clonotype was counted only a few times. V usage is TRBV5-6 and J usage is TRBJ2-3, with 10 bases lining up with TRBD2. The V gene's germline CDR1 is SGHDT and CDR2 YYEEEE. The CDR3 is 19 residues long. After removal of 3 bases from V and 2 bases from J, the junction contained 15 bases not matched to a gene. The CDR3 bases are TGTGCCAGCAGCTCCAACAGATTAGCGGGGGGCCCATTCACAGATACGCAGTATTTT. Its translation: CASSSNRLAGGPFTDTQYF.

The chain couples TRBV20-1 to TRBJ2-7; 7 nucleotides agree with TRBD1. The ends lost 3 bases at V and 1 base at J; junction bases unmatched: 9. Germline V gene data show CDR1 as DFQATT and CDR2 as SNEGSKA (reference sequence). CDR3 length equals 15 residues. CDR3 sequence: CSASESTGVSYEQYF. Here the CDR3 DNA reads TGCAGTGCTAGTGAATCTACAGGGGTTTCCTACGAGCAGTACTTC.

This clonotype was detected a few times. This sequence joins TRBV12-3 or TRBV12-4 and TRBJ2-3; D is perhaps TRBD2 (6 bases). The CDR3 consists of 14 residues. V was pared by 5 bases and J by 6 bases, with 15 bases between. CDR3 residues: CASSQMGGWDTQYF. In DNA form, the CDR3 reads TGTGCCAGCAGTCAAATGGGGGGTTGGGATACGCAGTATTTT.

The chain recombines TRBV11-2 with TRBJ2-3; D is undetermined. CDR1 and CDR2 (germline): SGHAT, FQNNGV. The length of the CDR3 is 14 residues. Deletions cut 0 bases from V and 2 bases from J, with 6 bases between. DNA of the CDR3: TGTGCCAGCAGCTTAGATTATACCACAGATACGCAGTATTTT. Translating it yields CASSLDYTTDTQYF.

The chain carries TRBV5-6 and TRBJ1-6, with 9 bases matching TRBD1. Germline CDR1 SGHDT, CDR2 YYEEEE. The CDR3 is made up of 14 amino acids. Germline trimming cut 4 bases from V and 9 bases from J; bases unmatched to any gene: 5. CDR3 DNA: TGTGCCAGCAGCCCACAGGGGGCGGCTTCACCCCTCCACTTT. Residues: CASSPQGAASPLHF.

This chain links TRBV20-1 with TRBJ2-7; 9 bases match TRBD2. The junction had 13 bases not matched to a gene; V was cut back by 2 bases and J by 2 bases. The germline V gene encodes CDR1 DFQATT and CDR2 SNEGSKA (reference sequence). The CDR3 runs to 17 residues. CDR3 residues: CSARRLAAVVNPYEQYF. The CDR3 DNA sequence: TGCAGTGCTAGAAGACTAGCGGCAGTGGTTAACCCCTACGAGCAGTACTTC.